Presented here are 12 T cell receptor beta chains from one specimen sequenced in a study of blood T cell repertoires in COVID-19. Sequenced by immunoSEQ multiplex PCR; TCRdb stores in-frame clones only, minus some. Here the sample spans fewer than 400,000 clones, about 87% being singletons. Sequencing input: PBMCs or T cells enriched from blood (not recorded which). The receptors were sampled from a woman aged 18 to 35 who had recovered from COVID-19.

As to this clone: The identical CDR3 is also encoded by other nucleotide sequences in the sample. The chain uses TRBV3-1 (or the pseudogene TRBV3-2) and TRBJ1-2; 9 positions agree with TRBD1. The CDR3 extends over 15 amino acids. The germline gives CDR1 LGHDT, CDR2 YNNKEL (reference sequence). Losses at the gene ends were 3 bases for V and 1 base for J; bases not matched to a gene: 3. CDR3 sequence: CASSQGGQGNYGYTF. DNA of the CDR3: TGTGCCAGCAGCCAGGGGGGACAGGGTAACTATGGCTACACCTTC.

The genes are TRBV28 and TRBJ2-1; 10 bases are a match to TRBD2. V lost 6 bases to trimming and J lost 4 bases; unmatched junction nucleotides: 6. The CDR3 extends over 15 amino acids. In germline, CDR1 is MDHEN, CDR2 SYDVKM. This CDR3 reads CASSQAGGHYNEQFF. For the CDR3, the DNA is TGTGCCAGCAGCCAAGCGGGAGGGCATTACAATGAGCAGTTCTTC. The entire variable domain, with the rest obtained from reference TRBV28 and TRBJ2-1, is as follows: DVKVTQSSRYLVKRTGEKVFLECVQDMDHENMFWYRQDPGLGLRLIYFSYDVKMKEKGDIPEGYSVSREKKERFSLILESASTNQTSMYLCASSQAGGHYNEQFFGPGTRLTVL.

The chain is built from TRBV19 and TRBJ1-1, with unresolved D. There are 14 residues in the CDR3. Between the trimmed V and J ends, which lost 5 bases and 3 bases, there was a span of 13 bases. Germline V CDR1 and CDR2: LNHDA, SQIVND (reference sequence). CDR3 sequence reads: CASSAQDLYTEAFF. The DNA of the CDR3 is TGTGCCAGTAGTGCTCAGGACTTATACACTGAAGCTTTCTTT.

This rearrangement joins TRBV4-3 to TRBJ1-3; no definite D call. The CDR3 is made up of 17 amino acids. Germline CDR1 reads LGHNA; CDR2 reads YSLEER. The V gene lost 0 bases and the J gene lost 0 bases, with 12 bases spanning the gap. The CDR3 coding sequence is TGCGCCAGCAGCCAAGATCAAGGCCGAGGCTCTGGAAACACCATATATTTT. This translates into CASSQDQGRGSGNTIYF.

Written as DNA, the CDR3 is TGCGCCAGCAGCTACGACAACCACCTGGGCACCATATATTTT. This gives the protein CASSYDNHLGTIYF. The V call is TRBV5-1, the J call TRBJ1-3; no reliable D call. V was cut by 3 bases and J by 9 bases, with 16 bases left in between. Germline V gene data show CDR1 as SGHRS and CDR2 as YFSETQ. CDR3 size: 14 residues.

The chain is built from TRBV9 and TRBJ2-3, with 7 nucleotides matching TRBD2. Unmatched junction bases numbered 14, after V lost 4 bases and J lost 6 bases. The length of the CDR3 is 16 residues. Looked up from germline, CDR1 is SGDLS and CDR2 is YYNGEE. The CDR3 DNA follows: TGTGCCAGCAGCCCGTATTTCGGGGGGTCCAGGGATACGCAGTATTTT. Protein: CASSPYFGGSRDTQYF. The entire variable domain, with the rest obtained from reference TRBV9 and TRBJ2-3, is as follows: DSGVTQTPKHLITATGQRVTLRCSPRSGDLSVYWYQQSLDQGLQFLIQYYNGEERAKGNILERFSAQQFPDLHSELNLSSLELGDSALYFCASSPYFGGSRDTQYFGPGTRLTVL.

The count of this clone is one. J is TRBJ1-5 and V is TRBV27, with a tentative D call TRBD1 (5 bases). The germline V gene has CDR1 MNHEY and CDR2 SMNVEV (reference sequence). The CDR3 has 13 amino acids. V was clipped by 5 bases and J by 7 bases, with 12 bases between them. The CDR3 DNA follows: TGTGCCAGCAGTCCCAGGGTAGTCCAGCCCCAGCATTTT. As protein: CASSPRVVQPQHF.

The chain's CDR3 is CASGFAPQTGDNTGELFF. The CDR3 DNA reads TGTGCTAGTGGTTTCGCCCCTCAGACAGGGGACAACACCGGGGAGCTGTTTTTT. This chain joins TRBV12-5 and TRBJ2-2, with 8 bases identical to TRBD1. This CDR3 contains 18 residues. Germline CDR1 reads LGHNT; CDR2 reads FRNRAP. The V segment lost 3 bases and the J segment 2 bases; nucleotides outside the gene matches: 11.

This chain connects TRBV5-1 to TRBJ1-6; 7 nucleotides agree with TRBD1. The CDR3 consists of 15 residues. The ends lost 3 bases at V and 14 bases at J; junction bases unmatched: 14. Germline CDR1 and CDR2: SGHRS and YFSETQ. CDR3 in DNA: TGCGCCAGCAGCTGGGGAGACAGGGAGGTAGGATCCCTCCACTTT. This gives the protein CASSWGDREVGSLHF.

This sequence joins TRBV9 and TRBJ2-1; 11 bases map to TRBD1. V gave up 4 bases and J gave up 5 bases; unmatched junction bases: 2. The CDR3 covers 14 residues. The germline V gene encodes CDR1 SGDLS and CDR2 YYNGEE. The CDR3 reads CASSSGQGDNEQFF. In DNA, the CDR3 is TGTGCCAGCAGCTCGGGACAGGGGGACAATGAGCAGTTCTTC.

V gene TRBV10-3 combines with J gene TRBJ2-2; 7 nucleotides line up with TRBD2. Trimming cost V 4 bases and J 1 base; bases outside gene matches: 12. The CDR3 length is 18 residues. CDR1 and CDR2 from the germline V gene are ENHRY and SYGVKD. CDR3 nucleotide sequence: TGTGCCATCAGTGCCCACCTCGGGAAGCGGGAGAACACCGGGGAGCTGTTTTTT. Residues: CAISAHLGKRENTGELFF.

This clone has a single count. The J gene is TRBJ2-5, the V gene TRBV7-2, with 13 bases fitting TRBD2. Germline V lookup: CDR1 SGHTA, CDR2 FQGNSA. The CDR3 has 16 amino acids. Trimming removed 5 bases from V and 4 bases from J; junction bases left unmatched: 7. The CDR3 is CASSDPGLAGIETQYF. CDR3 DNA: TGTGCCAGCAGCGACCCGGGACTAGCGGGAATAGAGACCCAGTACTTC.